This T cell receptor beta chain is drawn from a study of PD-1 blockade in classical Hodgkin lymphoma. Whole-study findings and limits: Reports indicated that newly diagnosed patients had lower baseline TCR diversity than healthy donors did. Newly diagnosed patients and complete responders had comparable diversity at baseline.

Each of the patients experienced relapse following autologous stem cell transplantation, and their brentuximab vedotin exposure differed. Data came from immunoSEQ multiplex PCR; TCRdb stores just in-frame clones and leaves some out. The sample has more than 40,000 clones, around nine tenths seen once. A word on this clone: Its specificity is unknown.

Trimming removed 1 base at V and 0 bases at J, with 13 bases between. CDR3 length equals 16 residues. Germline values: CDR1 SEHNR, CDR2 FQNEAQ (reference sequence). The source was peripheral blood mononuclear cells (PBMCs), collected at baseline. The receptor was isolated from a human donor with classical Hodgkin lymphoma. The chain combines TRBV7-9 with TRBJ2-7; D may be TRBD2 (6 bases). The CDR3 DNA follows: TGTGCCAGCAGCTTAGGTGTGGGACTGAGCTCCTACGAGCAGTACTTC. It is translated as CASSLGVGLSSYEQYF.